This T cell receptor beta chain was found in a study of shared clonotypes between healthy human individuals (dated by TCRdb to the early 2020s). Study-level background: Three men and two women, aged 18 to 49 years, made up the cohort. To increase sequencing depth and limit assay-specific biases, TCR repertoire library preparation and sequencing were carried out by different laboratories using diverse techniques. Each donor's leukapheresis produced roughly between roughly 0.85 and 9.5 billion PBMCs. Blood TCR repertoires of five healthy adults were deeply sequenced to estimate repertoire size and the extent of clonotype sharing between individuals. For each donor, CD4 naive and CD4 memory were each given three plates, CD8 naive was given two plates, and CD8 memory was given one plate.

Measured from the cysteine to the phenylalanine, the CDR3 is 13 residues long. Only the CDR3 portion is preserved as DNA: 39 bases, with reading frame beginning at the first base. CDR1 and CDR2 (WNHNN, SYGVQD) derive from the germline V gene (reference sequence). Trimming takes 3 bases from V and 5 bases from J, and the germline ends sit 10 bases apart. For this clone: No cognate antigen has been identified for it. No much larger clone is present one base from it, and per-base qualities are unavailable.

The donors were healthy, HIV-negative adults with no recently reported acute infections or vaccinations. Every donor was a Caucasian adult living in Nashville, Tennessee, USA. CD4+ T cells were enriched by magnetic negative selection, after which naive cells were positively selected on CD45RA and the negative fraction was taken as the memory subset. Blood was collected by leukapheresis, and PBMCs were isolated by Ficoll-Histopaque density gradient centrifugation and then cryopreserved in liquid nitrogen vapor phase. Purity and quantity of every magnetically sorted T cell population were checked by analytical flow cytometry. From each sorted fraction, genomic DNA was isolated and quantified by UV absorbance on a Nanodrop 2000c. The study at large found these results: Even with the large sequencing depth, rarefaction of the sorted-subset datasets indicated that sequencing was incomplete. Pairwise subsampling led to the expectation that sequencing depth would affect the degree of clonotype sharing among donors. Larger estimated clonotype richness was generally found for naive subsets than for memory subsets. Higher generation probabilities were observed for clonotypes shared by all four sorted-subset donors than for non-shared clonotypes. Because the study included only a small number of donors, the genetic and exposure-history diversity represented was limited. Only blood was sampled, and tissue TCR repertoires likely differ from those in blood. Sharing across a few donors was observed for 4.5% to 6.5% of naive CD4, 3.5% of naive CD8, over 2% of memory CD4, and about 0.39% of memory CD8 clonotypes.

TCR CDR3 regions were amplified from genomic DNA by multiplex PCR using the deep immunoSEQ assay. Genomic DNA extracted from each cell subset was distributed evenly over all wells of several immunoSEQ 96-well plates, and each plate served as one replicate. For sorted subsets, each replicate PCR was loaded with 200 ng genomic DNA, equivalent to 30,000 or so T cell genomes. Purified libraries were quantified with a Qubit 3.0 fluorometer, sized on a Bioanalyzer 2100, and re-quantified with the KAPA Library Quantification kit. A separate single-read 150-cycle Illumina NextSeq 550 flow cell was used to sequence each immunoSEQ 96-well plate. The source study handled its data this way. Because the immunoSEQ output held only junctional sequences and lacked quality scores, the filtering could not match the filtering applied to full-length reads. To assign V/J genes and CDR3, sequences were annotated against IMGT germline references using PyIR, a Python wrapper for IgBLAST v1.9. Reads were filtered out if the reads had weak V/J assignments (E-value above 1e-6), no CDR3, stop codons, out-of-frame junctions, or ambiguous translated residues. V3J clonotypes were defined as sequences sharing the same inferred V gene, J gene, and CDR3 amino acid sequence. Percentage overlap between repertoires was calculated by dividing the number of shared unique clonotypes by the size of the smaller repertoire. Richness of each repertoire was evaluated using RTK rarefaction, the Chao1 estimator, and Recon v2.1 estimates of unobserved clonotypes. Generation probabilities for all TCRbeta clonotypes obtained by the gDNA method from a few donors were computed using OLGA. What TCRdb holds here is the immuneACCESS table cut down to in-frame rearrangements. Part of the clones is not present; checked against another copy, under half of the missing clones reflect an unresolved V gene, and the others are unexplained. V and J calls and clone size are given by that table; D and trimming were obtained from the DNA. The sample yields approximately 340,000 clones; 73% were counted once. The top ten clonotypes cover 10% of the sample.

The chain joins TRBV10-1 to TRBJ2-5, with no reliable assignment of the D segment. The TCR was taken from a man aged 25-45 years in good health. Sequenced: memory CD4+ T cells sorted from blood. The cell subset or site label, read with the paper, signifies: CD45RA-negative fraction. The DNA reads as follows: TGCGCCAGCAGTGACCCCGATAAGGAGACCCAGTACTTC. It translates to CASSDPDKETQYF.